This T cell receptor beta chain stems from a study of cytomegalovirus exposure and HLA in healthy donors. Deletions cut 3 bases from V and 11 bases from J, with 16 bases between. The length of the CDR3 is 13 residues. CDR1 and CDR2 (germline): MGHRA, YSYEKL. PCR involved 60 Vbeta and 13 Jbeta primers. Clones were sequenced by immunoSEQ multiplex PCR, and TCRdb holds only the in-frame ones, with some missing. Of about 92,000 clones listed, 65% to 85% were seen once; the top ten hold 1.2%. The sequenced sample consisted of PBMCs. The chain joins TRBV4-1 to TRBJ1-1; D call uncertain. The TCR was taken from a girl aged 2 to 9 in good health and CMV-seropositive. This chain's CDR3 is CASSHISFEGAFF. CDR3 DNA: TGCGCCAGCAGCCATATATCCTTCGAGGGCGCTTTCTTT.